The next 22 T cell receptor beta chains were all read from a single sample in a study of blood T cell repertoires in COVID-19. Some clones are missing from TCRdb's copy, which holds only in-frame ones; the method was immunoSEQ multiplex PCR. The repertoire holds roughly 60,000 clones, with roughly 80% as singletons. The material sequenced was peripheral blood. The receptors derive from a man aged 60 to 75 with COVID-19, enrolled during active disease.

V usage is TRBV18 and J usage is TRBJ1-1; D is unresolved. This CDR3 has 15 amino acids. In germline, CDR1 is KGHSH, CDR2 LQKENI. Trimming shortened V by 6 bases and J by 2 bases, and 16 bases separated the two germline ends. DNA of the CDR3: TGTGCCAGCTCCCTCATGGAGGACGCCAACACTGAAGCTTTCTTT. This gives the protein CASSLMEDANTEAFF.

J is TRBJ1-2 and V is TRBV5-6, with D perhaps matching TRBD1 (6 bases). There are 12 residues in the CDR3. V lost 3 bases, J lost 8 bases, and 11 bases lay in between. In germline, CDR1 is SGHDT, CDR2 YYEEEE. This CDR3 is CASSSGAYGYTF. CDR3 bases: TGTGCCAGCAGCTCAGGGGCTTACGGCTACACCTTC.

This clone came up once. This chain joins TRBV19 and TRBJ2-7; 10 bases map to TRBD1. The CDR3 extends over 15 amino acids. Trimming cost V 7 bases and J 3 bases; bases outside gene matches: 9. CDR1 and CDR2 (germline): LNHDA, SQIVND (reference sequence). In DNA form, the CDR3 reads TGTGCCAGTACTGAAGGACAGGGGGTAAGCTACGAGCAGTACTTC. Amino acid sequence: CASTEGQGVSYEQYF.

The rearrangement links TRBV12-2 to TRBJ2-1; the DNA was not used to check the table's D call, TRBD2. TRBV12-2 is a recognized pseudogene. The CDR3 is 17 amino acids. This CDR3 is CASRLARDFPSYNEQFF. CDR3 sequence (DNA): TGTGCAAGTCGCTTAGCGCGGGACTTTCCTTCCTACAATGAGCAGTTCTTC.

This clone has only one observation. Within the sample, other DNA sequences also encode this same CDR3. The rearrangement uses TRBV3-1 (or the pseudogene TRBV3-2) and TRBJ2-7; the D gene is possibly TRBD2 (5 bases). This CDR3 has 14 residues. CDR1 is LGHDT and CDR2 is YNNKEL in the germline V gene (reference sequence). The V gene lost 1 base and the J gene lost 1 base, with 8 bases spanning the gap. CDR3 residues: CASSQGTGSYEQYF. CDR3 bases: TGTGCCAGCAGCCAAGGGACTGGTTCCTACGAGCAGTACTTC.

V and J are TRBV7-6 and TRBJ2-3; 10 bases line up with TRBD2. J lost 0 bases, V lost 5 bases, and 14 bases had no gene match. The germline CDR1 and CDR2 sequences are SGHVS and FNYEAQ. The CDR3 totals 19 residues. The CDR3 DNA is TGTGCCAGCAGCCGCTCTTTAGCGGGGGGCGACCCTAGCACAGATACGCAGTATTTT. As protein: CASSRSLAGGDPSTDTQYF.

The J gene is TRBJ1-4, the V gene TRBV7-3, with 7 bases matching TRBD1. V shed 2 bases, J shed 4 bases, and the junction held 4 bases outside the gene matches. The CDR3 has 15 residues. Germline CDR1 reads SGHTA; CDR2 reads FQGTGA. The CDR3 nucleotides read TGTGCCAGCAGCTTAGGGGGACAGAGTAATGAAAAACTGTTTTTT. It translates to CASSLGGQSNEKLFF.

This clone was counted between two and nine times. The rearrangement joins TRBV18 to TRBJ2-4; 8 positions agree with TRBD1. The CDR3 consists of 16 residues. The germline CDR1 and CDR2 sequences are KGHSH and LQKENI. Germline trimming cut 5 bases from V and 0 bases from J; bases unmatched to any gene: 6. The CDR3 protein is CASSSDREVAKNIQYF. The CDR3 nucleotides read TGTGCCAGCTCATCGGACAGGGAGGTAGCCAAAAACATTCAGTACTTC. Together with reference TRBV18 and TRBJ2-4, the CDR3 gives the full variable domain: NAGVMQNPRHLVRRRGQEARLRCSPMKGHSHVYWYRQLPEEGLKFMVYLQKENIIDESGMPKERFSAEFPKEGPSILRIQQVVRGDSAAYFCASSSDREVAKNIQYFGAGTRLSVL.

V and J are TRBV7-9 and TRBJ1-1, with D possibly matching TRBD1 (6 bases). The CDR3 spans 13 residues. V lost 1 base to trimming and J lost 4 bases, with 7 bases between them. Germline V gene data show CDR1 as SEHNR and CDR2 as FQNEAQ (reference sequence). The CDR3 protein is CASSLGGGTEAFF. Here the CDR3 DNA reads TGTGCCAGCAGCTTAGGAGGGGGCACTGAAGCTTTCTTT.

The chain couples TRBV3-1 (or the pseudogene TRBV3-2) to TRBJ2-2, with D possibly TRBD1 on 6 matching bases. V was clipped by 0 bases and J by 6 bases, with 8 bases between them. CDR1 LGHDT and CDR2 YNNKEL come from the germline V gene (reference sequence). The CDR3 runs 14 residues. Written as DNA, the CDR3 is TGTGCCAGCAGCCAAGAAGGGGGAGCCGGGGAGCTGTTTTTT. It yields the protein CASSQEGGAGELFF.

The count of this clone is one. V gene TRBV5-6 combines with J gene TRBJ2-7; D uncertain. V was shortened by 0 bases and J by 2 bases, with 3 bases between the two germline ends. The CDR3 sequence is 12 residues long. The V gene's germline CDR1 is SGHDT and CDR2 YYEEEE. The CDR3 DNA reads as TGTGCCAGCAGCTTGGACACCTACGAGCAGTACTTC. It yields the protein CASSLDTYEQYF.

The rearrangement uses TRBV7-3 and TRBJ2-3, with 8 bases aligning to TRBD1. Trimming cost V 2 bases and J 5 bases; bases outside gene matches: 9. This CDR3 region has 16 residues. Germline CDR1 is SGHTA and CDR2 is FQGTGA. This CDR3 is CASSLRAGGGGDTQYF. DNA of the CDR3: TGTGCCAGCAGCTTACGCGCAGGGGGCGGCGGAGATACGCAGTATTTT. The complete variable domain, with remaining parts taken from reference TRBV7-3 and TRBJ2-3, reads GAGVSQTPSNKVTEKGKYVELRCDPISGHTALYWYRQSLGQGPEFLIYFQGTGAADDSGLPNDRFFAVRPEGSVSTLKIQRTERGDSAVYLCASSLRAGGGGDTQYFGPGTRLTVL.

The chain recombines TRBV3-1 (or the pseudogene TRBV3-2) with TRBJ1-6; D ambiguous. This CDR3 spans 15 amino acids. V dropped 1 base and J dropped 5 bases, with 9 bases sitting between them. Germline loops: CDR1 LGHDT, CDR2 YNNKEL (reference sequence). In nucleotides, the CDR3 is TGTGCCAGCAGCCAAGTACAATCCAATAATTCACCCCTCCACTTT. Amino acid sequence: CASSQVQSNNSPLHF.

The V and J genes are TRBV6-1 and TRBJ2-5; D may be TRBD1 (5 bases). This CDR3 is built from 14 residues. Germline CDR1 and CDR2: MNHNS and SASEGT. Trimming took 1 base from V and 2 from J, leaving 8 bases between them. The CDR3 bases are TGTGCCAGCAGTGAAGGGGCAGGGCAAGAGACCCAGTACTTC. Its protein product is CASSEGAGQETQYF.

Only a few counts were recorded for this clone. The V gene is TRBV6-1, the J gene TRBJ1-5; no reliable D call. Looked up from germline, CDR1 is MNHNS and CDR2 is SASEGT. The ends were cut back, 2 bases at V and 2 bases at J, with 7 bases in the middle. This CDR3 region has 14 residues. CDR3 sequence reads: CASSEQPGNQPQHF. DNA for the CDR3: TGTGCCAGCAGTGAACAACCAGGCAATCAGCCCCAGCATTTT.

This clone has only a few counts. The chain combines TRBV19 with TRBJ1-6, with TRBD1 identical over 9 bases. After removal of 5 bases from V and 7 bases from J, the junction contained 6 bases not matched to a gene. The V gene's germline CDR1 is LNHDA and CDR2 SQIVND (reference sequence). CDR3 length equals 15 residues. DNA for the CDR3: TGTGCCAGTAGTTCTGGGACAGGGCGAAATTCACCCCTCCACTTT. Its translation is CASSSGTGRNSPLHF.

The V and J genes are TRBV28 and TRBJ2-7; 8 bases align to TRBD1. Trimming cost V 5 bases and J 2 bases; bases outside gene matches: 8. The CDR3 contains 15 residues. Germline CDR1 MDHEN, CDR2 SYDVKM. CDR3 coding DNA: TGTGCCAGCAGTAGACTCCGGGACAGGACCTACGAGCAGTACTTC. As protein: CASSRLRDRTYEQYF.

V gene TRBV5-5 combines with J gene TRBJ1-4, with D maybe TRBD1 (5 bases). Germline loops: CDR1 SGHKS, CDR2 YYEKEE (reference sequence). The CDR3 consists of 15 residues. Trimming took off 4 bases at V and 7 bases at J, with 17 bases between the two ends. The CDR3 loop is CASSGTGTFVEKLFF. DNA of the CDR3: TGTGCCAGCAGCGGCACCGGGACTTTCGTTGAAAAACTGTTTTTT. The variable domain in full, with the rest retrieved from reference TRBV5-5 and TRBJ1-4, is DAGVTQSPTHLIKTRGQQVTLRCSPISGHKSVSWYQQVLGQGPQFIFQYYEKEERGRGNFPDRFSARQFPNYSSELNVNALLLGDSALYLCASSGTGTFVEKLFFGSGTQLSVL.

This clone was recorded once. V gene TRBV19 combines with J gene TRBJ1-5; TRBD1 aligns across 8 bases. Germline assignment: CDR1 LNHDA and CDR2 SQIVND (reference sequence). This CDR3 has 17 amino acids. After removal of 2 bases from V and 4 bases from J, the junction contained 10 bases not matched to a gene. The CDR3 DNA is TGTGCCAGTAGTATAAAAGGGACAGGCCTCGGAAATCAGCCCCAGCATTTT. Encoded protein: CASSIKGTGLGNQPQHF.

CDR3 coding DNA: TGCAGTGCTAGTGGGACTAGCGTGGAGACCCAGTACTTC. It encodes CSASGTSVETQYF. The rearrangement links TRBV20-1 to TRBJ2-5; the match to TRBD2 covers 10 bases. Trimming cost V 3 bases and J 5 bases; bases outside gene matches: 3. This CDR3 region has 13 residues. In germline, CDR1 is DFQATT, CDR2 SNEGSKA (reference sequence).

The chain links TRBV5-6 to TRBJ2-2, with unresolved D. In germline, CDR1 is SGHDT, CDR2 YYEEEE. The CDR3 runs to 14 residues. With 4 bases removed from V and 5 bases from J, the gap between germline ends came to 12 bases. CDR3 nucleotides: TGTGCCAGCAGCACGATGGCCGGGACCGGGGAGCTGTTTTTT. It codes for CASSTMAGTGELFF.

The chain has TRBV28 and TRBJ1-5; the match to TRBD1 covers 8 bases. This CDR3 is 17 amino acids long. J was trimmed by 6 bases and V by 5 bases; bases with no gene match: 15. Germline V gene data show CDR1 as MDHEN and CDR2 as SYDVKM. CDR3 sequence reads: CASSPYGQGGLGQPQHF. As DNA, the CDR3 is TGTGCCAGCAGTCCCTATGGACAGGGAGGATTAGGTCAGCCCCAGCATTTT.